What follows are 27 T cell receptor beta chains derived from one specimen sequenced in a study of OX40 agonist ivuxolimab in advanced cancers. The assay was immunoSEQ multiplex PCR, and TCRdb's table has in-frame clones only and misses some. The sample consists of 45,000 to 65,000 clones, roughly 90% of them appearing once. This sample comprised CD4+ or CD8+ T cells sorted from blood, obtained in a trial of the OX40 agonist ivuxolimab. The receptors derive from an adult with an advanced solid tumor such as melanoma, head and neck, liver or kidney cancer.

The CDR3 DNA reads as TGTGCCACCAGTCATTTTGGGCAGAACACTGAAGCTTTCTTT. Protein product: CATSHFGQNTEAFF. J is TRBJ1-1 and V is TRBV15; unclear D gene. V was trimmed by 6 bases and J by 1 base, leaving 12 bases between them. Germline CDR1 is LNHNV and CDR2 is YYDKDF (reference sequence). The CDR3 extends over 14 amino acids.

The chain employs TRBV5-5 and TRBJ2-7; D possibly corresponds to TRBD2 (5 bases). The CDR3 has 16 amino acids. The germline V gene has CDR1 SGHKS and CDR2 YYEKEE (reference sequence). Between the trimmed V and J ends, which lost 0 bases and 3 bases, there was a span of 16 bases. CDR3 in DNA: TGTGCCAGCAGCTTGGATGCGGGTTCATTGGACTACGAGCAGTACTTC. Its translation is CASSLDAGSLDYEQYF.

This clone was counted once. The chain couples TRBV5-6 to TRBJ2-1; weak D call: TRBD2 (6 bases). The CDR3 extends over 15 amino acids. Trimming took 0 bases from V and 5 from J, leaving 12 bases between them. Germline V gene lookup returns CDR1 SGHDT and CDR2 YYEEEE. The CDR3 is CASSLEGWGDNEQFF. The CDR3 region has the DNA TGTGCCAGCAGCTTGGAGGGATGGGGGGACAATGAGCAGTTCTTC. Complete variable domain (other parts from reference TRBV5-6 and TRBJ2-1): DAGVTQSPTHLIKTRGQQVTLRCSPKSGHDTVSWYQQALGQGPQFIFQYYEEEERQRGNFPDRFSGHQFPNYSSELNVNALLLGDSALYLCASSLEGWGDNEQFFGPGTRLTVL.

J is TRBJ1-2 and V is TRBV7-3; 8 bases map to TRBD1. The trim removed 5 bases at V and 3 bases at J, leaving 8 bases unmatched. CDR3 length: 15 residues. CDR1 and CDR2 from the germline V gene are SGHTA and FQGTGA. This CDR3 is CASSPGQGVDYGYTF. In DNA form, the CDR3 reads TGTGCCAGCAGCCCCGGACAGGGAGTAGACTATGGCTACACCTTC.

CDR3 in DNA: TGTGCCAGCAGCCCAAATCTCGTAGCGACCCCAATGAACACTGAAGCTTTCTTT. It yields the protein CASSPNLVATPMNTEAFF. This rearrangement joins TRBV7-9 to TRBJ1-1; D not resolved. The CDR3 sequence is 18 residues long. Germline V gene sequence: CDR1 SEHNR, CDR2 FQNEAQ (reference sequence). V lost 5 bases, J lost 0 bases, and 22 bases lay in between.

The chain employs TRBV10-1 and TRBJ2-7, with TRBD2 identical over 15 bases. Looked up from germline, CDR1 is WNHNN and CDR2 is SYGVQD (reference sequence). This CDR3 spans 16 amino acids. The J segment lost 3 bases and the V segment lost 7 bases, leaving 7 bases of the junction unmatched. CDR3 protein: CASKGLAGGKDYEQYF. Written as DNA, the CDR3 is TGCGCCAGCAAGGGACTAGCGGGAGGAAAGGACTACGAGCAGTACTTC.

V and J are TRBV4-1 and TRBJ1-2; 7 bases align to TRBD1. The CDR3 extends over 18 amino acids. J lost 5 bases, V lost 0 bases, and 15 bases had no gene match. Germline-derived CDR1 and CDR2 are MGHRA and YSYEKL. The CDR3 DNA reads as TGCGCCAGCAGCCAAGAAACACCCTCCGGGACAGAATTTTATGGCTACACCTTC. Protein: CASSQETPSGTEFYGYTF.

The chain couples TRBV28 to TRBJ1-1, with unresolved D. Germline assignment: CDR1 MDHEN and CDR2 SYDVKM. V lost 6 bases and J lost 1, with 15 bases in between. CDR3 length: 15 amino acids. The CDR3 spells CASSQRLGKNTEAFF. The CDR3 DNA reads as TGTGCCAGCAGCCAACGGCTAGGGAAGAACACTGAAGCTTTCTTT.

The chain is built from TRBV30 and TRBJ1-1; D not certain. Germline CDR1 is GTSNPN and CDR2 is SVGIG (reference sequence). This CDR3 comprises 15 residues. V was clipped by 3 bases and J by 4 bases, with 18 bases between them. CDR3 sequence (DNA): TGTGCCTGGAGGTACGCCGCCACATGGGGCACTGAAGCTTTCTTT. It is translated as CAWRYAATWGTEAFF.

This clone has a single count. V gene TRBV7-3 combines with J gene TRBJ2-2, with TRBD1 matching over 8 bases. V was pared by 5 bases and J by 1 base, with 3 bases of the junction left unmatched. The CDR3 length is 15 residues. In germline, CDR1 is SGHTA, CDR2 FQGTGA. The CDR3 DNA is TGTGCCAGCAGCGCCGGGACAGGGAACACCGGGGAGCTGTTTTTT. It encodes CASSAGTGNTGELFF.

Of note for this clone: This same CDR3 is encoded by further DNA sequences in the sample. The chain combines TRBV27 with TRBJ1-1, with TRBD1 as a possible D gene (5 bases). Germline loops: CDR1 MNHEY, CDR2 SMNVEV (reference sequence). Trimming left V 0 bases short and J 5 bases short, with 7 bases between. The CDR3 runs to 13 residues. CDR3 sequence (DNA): TGTGCCAGCAGTTTATCCGGGGGGACTGAAGCTTTCTTT. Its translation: CASSLSGGTEAFF.

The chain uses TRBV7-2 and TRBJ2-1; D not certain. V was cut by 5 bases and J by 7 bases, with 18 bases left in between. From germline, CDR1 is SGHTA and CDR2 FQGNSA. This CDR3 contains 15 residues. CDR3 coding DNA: TGTGCCAGCAGCCCTTCGGGTGCCCTTGGGAATGAGCAGTTCTTC. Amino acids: CASSPSGALGNEQFF.

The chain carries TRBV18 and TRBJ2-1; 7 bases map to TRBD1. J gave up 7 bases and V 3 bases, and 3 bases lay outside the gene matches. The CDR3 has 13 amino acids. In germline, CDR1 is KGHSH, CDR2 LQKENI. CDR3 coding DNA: TGTGCCAGCTCACCCGCGGACAGGAATGAGCAGTTCTTC. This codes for CASSPADRNEQFF.

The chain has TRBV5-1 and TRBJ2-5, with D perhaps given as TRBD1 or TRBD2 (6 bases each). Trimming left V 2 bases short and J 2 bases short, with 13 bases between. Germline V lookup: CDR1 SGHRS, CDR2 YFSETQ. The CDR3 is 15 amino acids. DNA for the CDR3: TGCGCCAGCAGCTTTGGGAGGACAGTACAAGAGACCCAGTACTTC. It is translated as CASSFGRTVQETQYF.

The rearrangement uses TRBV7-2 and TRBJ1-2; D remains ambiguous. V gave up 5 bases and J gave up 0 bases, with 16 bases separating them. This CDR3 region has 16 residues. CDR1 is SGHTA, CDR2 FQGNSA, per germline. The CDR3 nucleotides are TGTGCCAGCAGCGAAACGAGGACTGCGTCTAACTATGGCTACACCTTC. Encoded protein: CASSETRTASNYGYTF.

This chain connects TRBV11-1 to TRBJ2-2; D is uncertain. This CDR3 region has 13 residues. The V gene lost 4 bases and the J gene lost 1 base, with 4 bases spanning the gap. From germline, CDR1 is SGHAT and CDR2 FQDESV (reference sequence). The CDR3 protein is CASSSGNTGELFF. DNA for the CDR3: TGTGCCAGCAGCTCTGGGAACACCGGGGAGCTGTTTTTT.

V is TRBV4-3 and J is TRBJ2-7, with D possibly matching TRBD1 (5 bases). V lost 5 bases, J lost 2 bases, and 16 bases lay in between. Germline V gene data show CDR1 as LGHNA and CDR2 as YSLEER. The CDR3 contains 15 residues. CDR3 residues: CASSLQVLSPYEQYF. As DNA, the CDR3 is TGCGCCAGCAGCTTACAGGTCCTTAGCCCCTACGAGCAGTACTTC.

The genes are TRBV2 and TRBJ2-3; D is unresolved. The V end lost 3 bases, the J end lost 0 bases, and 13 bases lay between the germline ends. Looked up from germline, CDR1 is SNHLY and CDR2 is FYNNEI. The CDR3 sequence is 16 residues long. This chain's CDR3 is CASSDHRKTSTDTQYF. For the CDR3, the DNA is TGTGCCAGCAGTGATCACAGAAAGACTAGCACAGATACGCAGTATTTT.

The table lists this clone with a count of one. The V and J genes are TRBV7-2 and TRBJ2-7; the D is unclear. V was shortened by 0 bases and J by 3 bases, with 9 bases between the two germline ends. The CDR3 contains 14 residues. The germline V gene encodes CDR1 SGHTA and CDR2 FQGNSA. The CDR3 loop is CASSLAQGNYEQYF. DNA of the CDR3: TGTGCCAGCAGCTTAGCACAAGGTAACTACGAGCAGTACTTC.

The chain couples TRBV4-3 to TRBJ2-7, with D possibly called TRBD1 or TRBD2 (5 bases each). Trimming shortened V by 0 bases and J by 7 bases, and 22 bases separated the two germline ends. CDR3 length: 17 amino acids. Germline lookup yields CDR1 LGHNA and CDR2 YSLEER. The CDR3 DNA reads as TGCGCCAGCAGCCAAGATCGTACCGGGACGGCAACCGGGGAGCAGTACTTC. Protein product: CASSQDRTGTATGEQYF.

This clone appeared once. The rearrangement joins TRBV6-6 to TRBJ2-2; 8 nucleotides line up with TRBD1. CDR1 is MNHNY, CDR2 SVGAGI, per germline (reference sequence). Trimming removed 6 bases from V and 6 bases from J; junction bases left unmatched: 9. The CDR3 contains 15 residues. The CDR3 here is CASSPEDREAGELFF. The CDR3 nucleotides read TGTGCCAGCAGCCCCGAGGACAGGGAGGCCGGGGAGCTGTTTTTT.

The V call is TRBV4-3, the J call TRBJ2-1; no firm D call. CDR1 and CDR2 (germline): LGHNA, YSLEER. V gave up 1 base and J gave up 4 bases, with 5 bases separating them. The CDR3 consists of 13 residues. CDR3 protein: CASSQGIYNEQFF. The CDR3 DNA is TGCGCCAGCAGCCAAGGCATTTACAATGAGCAGTTCTTC.

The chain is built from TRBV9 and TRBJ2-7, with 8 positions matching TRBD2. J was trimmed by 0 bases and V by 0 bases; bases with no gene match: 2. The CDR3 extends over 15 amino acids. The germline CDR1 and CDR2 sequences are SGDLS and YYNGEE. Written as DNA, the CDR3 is TGTGCCAGCAGCGTAGACGCGGGAGGCTCCTACGAGCAGTACTTC. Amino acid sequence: CASSVDAGGSYEQYF.

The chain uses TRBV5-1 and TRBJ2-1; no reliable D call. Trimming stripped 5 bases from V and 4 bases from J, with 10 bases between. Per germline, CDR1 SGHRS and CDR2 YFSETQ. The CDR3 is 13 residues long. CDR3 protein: CASRGNGYNEQFF. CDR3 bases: TGCGCCAGCAGGGGGAACGGGTACAATGAGCAGTTCTTC.

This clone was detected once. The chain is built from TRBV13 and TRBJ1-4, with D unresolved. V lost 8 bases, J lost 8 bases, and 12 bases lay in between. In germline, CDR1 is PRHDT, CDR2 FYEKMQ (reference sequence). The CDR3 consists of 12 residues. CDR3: CASGRGGEKLFF. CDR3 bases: TGTGCCAGCGGTAGAGGAGGGGAAAAACTGTTTTTT.

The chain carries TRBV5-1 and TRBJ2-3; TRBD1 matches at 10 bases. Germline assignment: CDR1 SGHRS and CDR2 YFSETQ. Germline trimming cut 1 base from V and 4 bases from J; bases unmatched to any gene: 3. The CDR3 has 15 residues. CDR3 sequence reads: CASSLRDRGPDTQYF. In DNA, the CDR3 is TGCGCCAGCAGCTTGAGAGACAGGGGGCCAGATACGCAGTATTTT.

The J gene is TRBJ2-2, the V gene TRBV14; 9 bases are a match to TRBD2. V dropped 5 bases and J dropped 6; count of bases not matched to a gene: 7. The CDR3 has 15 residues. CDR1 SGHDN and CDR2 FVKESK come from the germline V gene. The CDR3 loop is CASSLAGAWAGELFF. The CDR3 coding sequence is TGTGCCAGCAGCTTAGCGGGAGCCTGGGCCGGGGAGCTGTTTTTT.